This T cell receptor beta chain was retrieved from a study of OX40 agonist ivuxolimab in advanced cancers. Assay: immunoSEQ multiplex PCR; the TCRdb copy retains only in-frame clones and omits some. Of around 63,000 clones in the sample, around 89% were seen once. The sequence came from an adult with an advanced solid tumor such as melanoma, head and neck, liver or kidney cancer. The source was CD4+ or CD8+ T cells sorted from blood, collected in a trial of the OX40 agonist ivuxolimab.

This CDR3 is CASSSSNVFNQPQHF. The CDR3 DNA is TGTGCCAGCAGTTCGTCCAACGTCTTCAATCAGCCCCAGCATTTT. This rearrangement joins TRBV6-5 to TRBJ1-5; no clear D gene. The CDR3 runs to 15 residues. The V and J ends lost 4 bases and 3 bases respectively, with 13 bases between them. CDR1 is MNHEY and CDR2 is SVGAGI in the germline V gene.